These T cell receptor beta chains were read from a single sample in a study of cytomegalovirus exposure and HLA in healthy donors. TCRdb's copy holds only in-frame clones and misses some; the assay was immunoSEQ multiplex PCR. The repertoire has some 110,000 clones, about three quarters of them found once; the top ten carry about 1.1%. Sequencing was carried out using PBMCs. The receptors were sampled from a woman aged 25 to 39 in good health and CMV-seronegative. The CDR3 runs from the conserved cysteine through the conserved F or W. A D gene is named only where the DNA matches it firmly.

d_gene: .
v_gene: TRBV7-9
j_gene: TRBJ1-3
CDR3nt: TGTGCCAGCAGCTTCGCGGTTGGAAACACCATATATTTT
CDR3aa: CASSFAVGNTIYF

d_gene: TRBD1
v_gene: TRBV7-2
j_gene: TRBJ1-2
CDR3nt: TGTGCCAGCAGCATCGGGACAGACTATGGCTACACCTTC
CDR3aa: CASSIGTDYGYTF

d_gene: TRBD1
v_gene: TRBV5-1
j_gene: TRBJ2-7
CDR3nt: TGCGCCAGCAGTTTTGGACAGGGCTCCTACGAGCAGTACTTC
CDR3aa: CASSFGQGSYEQYF

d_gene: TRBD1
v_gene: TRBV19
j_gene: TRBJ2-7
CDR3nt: TGTGCCAGTAGTAGGACAGGGACCTACGAGCAGTACTTC
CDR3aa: CASSRTGTYEQYF

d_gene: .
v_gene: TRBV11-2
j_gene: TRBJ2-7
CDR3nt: TGTGCCAGCAGCTTCCAGGGGACCTACGAGCAGTACTTC
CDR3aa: CASSFQGTYEQYF

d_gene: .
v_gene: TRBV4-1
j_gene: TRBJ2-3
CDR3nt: TGCGCCAGCAGCCAAGATGGGAGTTCGCAGTATTTT
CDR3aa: CASSQDGSSQYF

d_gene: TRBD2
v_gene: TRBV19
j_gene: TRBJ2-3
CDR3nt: TGTGCCAGTAGCAACACGGGGGGGCTAGCAGATACGCAGTATTTT
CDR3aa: CASSNTGGLADTQYF

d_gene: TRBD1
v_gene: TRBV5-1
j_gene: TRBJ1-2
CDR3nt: TGCGCCAGCAGCTTGGGAACAGGGGATGGCTACACCTTC
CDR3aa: CASSLGTGDGYTF

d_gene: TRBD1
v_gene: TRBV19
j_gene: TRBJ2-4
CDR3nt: TGTGCCAGTACCCTGGACAGGGGGGAAAACATTCAGTACTTC
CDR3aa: CASTLDRGENIQYF

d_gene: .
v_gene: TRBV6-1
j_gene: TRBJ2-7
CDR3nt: TGTGCCAGCAGTGATTTGCTCTACTCCTACGAGCAGTACTTC
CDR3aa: CASSDLLYSYEQYF